The clone carrying this T cell receptor (beta chain) came up a few times. Its antigen remains unknown. Sequencing libraries made from TCR beta cDNA carried unique molecular identifiers. TCRdb reanalysed the PCR reads using MiXCR and keeps one entry per CDR3 protein. Of hundreds of thousands of distinct CDR3 sequences listed, 53% are singletons. The CDR3 consists of 14 residues. Trimming pared 9 bases from V and 10 bases from J, leaving 22 bases between. These data come from a study of post-analysis software for immune sequencing data. In the study overall: Several disease courses (relapsing-remitting, secondary progressive and progressive-relapsing) of multiple sclerosis were included.

Study-level findings and limits: By F measure, strong co-clustering occurred among samples prepared in the same batch. In patients, five or six TRBV segments were more frequent than in controls, with TRBV5-6, TRBV5-1 and TRBV20-1 among them.

This sequence was found in a girl aged 5-17 years with multiple sclerosis. The chain carries TRBV12-3 or TRBV12-4 and TRBJ2-1; no reliable D call. The sequencing sample was made of blood. The CDR3 region has the DNA TGTGCCAGTAGTATCGCGGTCCCTCCCCTCGAGCAGTTCTTC. Its protein is CASSIAVPPLEQFF.